A single sample is the source of the 10 T cell receptor beta chains below, sequenced in a study of early T cells in non-severe SARS-CoV-2 infection (dated by TCRdb to about 2021). Libraries were made using 5' RACE. The sample was run on a NextSeq 500. TCRdb reworked the public reads: Q25 trimming with fastp, MiXCR clone assembly, productive beta chains retained. A single entry per CDR3 protein holds the most common genes and DNA from its merged rows. The sample table holds fewer than 65,000 distinct CDR3 sequences, of which approximately 8.5% were seen once. Of the sample, about 16% is held by the ten largest clones. Sequenced sample: whole blood. The receptors were sampled from an adult who was a healthcare worker with PCR-confirmed SARS-CoV-2 infection or an uninfected control (not recorded which).

This clonotype has a count of ten or more. J is TRBJ1-2 and V is TRBV7-2, with no clear D. Germline CDR1 and CDR2: SGHTA and FQGNSA. Trimming left V 3 bases short and J 0 bases short, with 11 bases between. CDR3 length: 15 amino acids. CDR3 sequence reads: CASSLNLNTNYGYTF. The CDR3 bases are TGTGCCAGCAGCTTGAACCTTAATACTAACTATGGCTACACCTTC. The full variable domain, its missing parts supplied by reference TRBV7-2 and TRBJ1-2, is GAGVSQSPSNKVTEKGKDVELRCDPISGHTALYWYRQSLGQGLEFLIYFQGNSAPDKSGLPSDRFSAERTGGSVSTLTIQRTQQEDSAVYLCASSLNLNTNYGYTFGSGTRLTVV.

This clonotype was picked up many times. V and J are TRBV7-2 and TRBJ2-3, with 7 bases identical to TRBD2. J gave up 2 bases and V 5 bases, and 4 bases lay outside the gene matches. CDR1 is SGHTA, CDR2 FQGNSA, per germline. The CDR3 loop spans 14 amino acids. CDR3 coding DNA: TGTGCCAGCAGCATCAGCGGGGTCACAGATACGCAGTATTTT. This translates into CASSISGVTDTQYF.

This clonotype turned up a few times. The rearrangement links TRBV24-1 to TRBJ1-2; no firm D call. This CDR3 is built from 14 residues. The V gene's germline CDR1 is KGHDR and CDR2 SFDVKD. The V end lost 7 bases, the J end lost 8 bases, and 19 bases lay between the germline ends. The CDR3 reads CATRNTIGLEGYTF. The DNA for the CDR3 is TGTGCCACCAGGAATACGATCGGGTTAGAGGGCTACACCTTC.

This clonotype was seen at least ten times. The chain is built from TRBV7-9 and TRBJ2-5; no reliable D call. The CDR3 is 11 residues long. CDR1 and CDR2 (germline): SEHNR, FQNEAQ (reference sequence). With 1 base removed from V and 5 bases from J, the gap between germline ends came to 2 bases. The CDR3 here is CASSLVETQYF. CDR3 in DNA: TGTGCCAGCAGCTTAGTGGAGACCCAGTACTTC.

This clonotype was detected ten times or more. The chain is built from TRBV6-5 and TRBJ1-2, with unresolved D. The CDR3 sequence is 11 residues long. CDR1 and CDR2 (germline): MNHEY, SVGAGI. Deletions cut 6 bases from V and 3 bases from J, with 5 bases between. The DNA of the CDR3 is TGTGCCAGCAGCACCGACTATGGCTACACCTTC. Residues: CASSTDYGYTF.

The chain links TRBV20-1 to TRBJ2-5; TRBD1 aligns across 10 bases. This CDR3 is built from 16 residues. With V trimmed by 3 bases and J by 4 bases, 11 bases remained unmatched. Germline values: CDR1 DFQATT, CDR2 SNEGSKA (reference sequence). CDR3 sequence reads: CSARGRHDRGRETQYF. For the CDR3, the DNA is TGCAGTGCTAGGGGACGCCATGACAGGGGGCGAGAGACCCAGTACTTC.

This clonotype showed up many times. The chain employs TRBV6-2 or TRBV6-3 and TRBJ2-2, with TRBD1 as a possible D gene (5 bases). Germline lookup yields CDR1 MNHEY and CDR2 SVGEGT. This CDR3 is built from 14 residues. The V gene lost 4 bases and the J gene lost 4 bases, with 10 bases spanning the gap. In nucleotides, the CDR3 is TGTGCCAGCAGTTTCCCCCAGGGCACCGGGGAGCTGTTTTTT. It yields the protein CASSFPQGTGELFF.

This sequence joins TRBV3-1 and TRBJ1-3; D gene uncertain. Looked up from germline, CDR1 is LGHDT and CDR2 is YNNKEL (reference sequence). This CDR3 has 14 amino acids. V was cut by 4 bases and J by 0 bases, with 7 bases left in between. CDR3 protein: CASSRTNSGNTIYF. In DNA, the CDR3 is TGTGCCAGCAGCCGAACAAACTCTGGAAACACCATATATTTT.

The chain combines TRBV28 with TRBJ1-4; no definite D call. The V gene's germline CDR1 is MDHEN and CDR2 SYDVKM. This CDR3 comprises 13 residues. V lost 5 bases to trimming and J lost 8 bases, with 12 bases between them. CDR3 nucleotides: TGTGCCAGCAGTCTCGAGCTGGGAGAAAAACTGTTTTTT. Its translation is CASSLELGEKLFF.

The sample holds many counts of this clonotype. The chain uses TRBV7-2 and TRBJ2-3; the D gene could be TRBD1 or TRBD2 (5 bases each). The CDR3 length is 15 residues. The V gene lost 5 bases and the J gene lost 0 bases, with 12 bases spanning the gap. Germline V gene sequence: CDR1 SGHTA, CDR2 FQGNSA. In DNA, the CDR3 is TGTGCCAGCAGCCTCCTTCGGGGCAGCACAGATACGCAGTATTTT. Translation: CASSLLRGSTDTQYF.